The sequence of this T cell receptor beta chain was determined in a study of low-dose radiotherapy and immunotherapy resistance in tumors. Study-level information: Every six weeks patients received intravenous ipilimumab 1 mg/kg, and every two weeks they received intravenous nivolumab 240 mg. Given every two weeks, intravenous cyclophosphamide 200 mg/m2 preceded radiation and immunotherapy by one day.

This CDR3 has 16 residues. V was clipped by 6 bases and J by 0 bases; unmatched bases: 6. The germline V gene encodes CDR1 SGHTA and CDR2 FQGNSA. TRAV- and TRBV-specific primers, spanning alpha and beta chains, primed first-strand cDNA. For amplifying TCRs, the PCR ran for approximately 18 cycles with Phusion, which was used together with a constant-region primer and the adapter on the V primers. TCRdb fed the reads into MiXCR, producing one record per CDR3 protein. The table includes roughly 56,000 distinct CDR3 sequences, roughly 23% detected once. Regarding time point: after trial treatment. This sample's treatment: LDRT plus nivolumab, ipilimumab, low-dose cyclophosphamide and aspirin (RACIN trial). There are many counts of this clonotype.

This sequence originates from a male donor with prostate cancer. This chain links TRBV7-2 with TRBJ2-3, with 10 positions matching TRBD2. The sequencing used PBMCs, collected after low-dose radiotherapy plus immunotherapy. In DNA form, the CDR3 reads TGTGCCAGCAGTCGGACTAGCGGATTTAGCACAGATACGCAGTATTTT. Translation: CASSRTSGFSTDTQYF. The full variable domain, its missing parts supplied by reference TRBV7-2 and TRBJ2-3, is GAGVSQSPSNKVTEKGKDVELRCDPISGHTALYWYRQSLGQGLEFLIYFQGNSAPDKSGLPSDRFSAERTGGSVSTLTIQRTQQEDSAVYLCASSRTSGFSTDTQYFGPGTRLTVL.